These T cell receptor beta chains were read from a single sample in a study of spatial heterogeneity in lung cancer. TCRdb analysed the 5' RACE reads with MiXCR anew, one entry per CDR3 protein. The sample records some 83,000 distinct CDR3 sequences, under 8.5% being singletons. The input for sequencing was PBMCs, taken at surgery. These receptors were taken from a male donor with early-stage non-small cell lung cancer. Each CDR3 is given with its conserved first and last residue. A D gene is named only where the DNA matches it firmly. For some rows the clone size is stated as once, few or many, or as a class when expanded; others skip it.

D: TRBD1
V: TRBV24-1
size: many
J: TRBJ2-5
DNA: TGTGCCACCAGTGACCCTGGGACAGACGGGGAGACCCAGTACTTC
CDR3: CATSDPGTDGETQYF

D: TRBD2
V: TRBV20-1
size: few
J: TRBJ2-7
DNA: TGCAGTGCTAGGGGACTAGCTGTGGGTGAGCAGTACTTC
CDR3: CSARGLAVGEQYF

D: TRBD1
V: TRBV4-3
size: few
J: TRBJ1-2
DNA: TGCGCCAGCAGCCAAGATTTGGGGACAGGGAATGGCTACACCTTC
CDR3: CASSQDLGTGNGYTF

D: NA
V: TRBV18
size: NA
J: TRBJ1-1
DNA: TGTGCCAGCTCCCCAATTTCGGACGGGAACACTGAAGCTTTCTTT
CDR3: CASSPISDGNTEAFF

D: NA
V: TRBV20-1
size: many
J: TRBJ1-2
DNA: TGCAGTGCCCCAATTAAGGTAGCGAACTATGGCTACACCTTC
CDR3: CSAPIKVANYGYTF

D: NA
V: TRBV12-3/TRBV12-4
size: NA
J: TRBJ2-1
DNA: TGTGCCAGCAGTTTTCCACGGGAAAAGCAGTTCTTC
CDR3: CASSFPREKQFF

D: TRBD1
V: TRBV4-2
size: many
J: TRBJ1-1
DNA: TGTGCCAGCAGCCAAGCAGGGGGCAGGGATGAAGCTTTCTTT
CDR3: CASSQAGGRDEAFF

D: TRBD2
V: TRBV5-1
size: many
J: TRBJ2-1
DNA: TGCGCCAGCAGCCCGACAAGCGGGAGGGCCGGAGAGCAGTTCTTC
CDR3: CASSPTSGRAGEQFF

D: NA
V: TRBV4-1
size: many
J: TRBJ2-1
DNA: TGCGCCAGCAGCCCATGGACAGCAAGCAATGAGCAGTTCTTC
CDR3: CASSPWTASNEQFF

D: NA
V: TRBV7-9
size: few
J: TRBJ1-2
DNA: TGTGCCAGCACCTCACTGCCAGAGACTTATGGCTACACCTTC
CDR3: CASTSLPETYGYTF

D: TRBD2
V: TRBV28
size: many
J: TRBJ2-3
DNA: TGTGCCAGCAGTCCCCTCGGGACTAGCGGGACCACAGATACGCAGTATTTT
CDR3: CASSPLGTSGTTDTQYF

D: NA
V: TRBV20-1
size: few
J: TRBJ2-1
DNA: TGCAGTGCCAGGGGTAAGGGCAATGAGCAGTTCTTC
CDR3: CSARGKGNEQFF

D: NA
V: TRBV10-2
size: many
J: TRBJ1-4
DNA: TGCGCCAGCAGCAACCTAGGGGGGGCTGCAGAAAAACTGTTTTTT
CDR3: CASSNLGGAAEKLFF

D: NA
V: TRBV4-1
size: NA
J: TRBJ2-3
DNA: TGCGCCAGCAGCCAAGATCTAGGTGTAAAAGATACGCAGTATTTT
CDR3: CASSQDLGVKDTQYF

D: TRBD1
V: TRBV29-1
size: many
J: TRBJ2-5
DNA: TGCAGCGTTCGGACAGGACAAGAGACCCAGTACTTC
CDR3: CSVRTGQETQYF

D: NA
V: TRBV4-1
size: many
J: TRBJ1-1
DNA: TGCGCCAGCAGCCGCTTAGACATGAACACTGAAGCTTTCTTT
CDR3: CASSRLDMNTEAFF

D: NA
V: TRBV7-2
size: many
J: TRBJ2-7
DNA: TGTGCCAGCAGCTTAGCTAGCGTAAGCTCCTACGAGCAGTACTTC
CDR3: CASSLASVSSYEQYF

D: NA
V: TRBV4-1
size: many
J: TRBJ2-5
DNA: TGCGCCAGCAGCCCGATAATAGGGCTGGAGACCCAGTACTTC
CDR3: CASSPIIGLETQYF

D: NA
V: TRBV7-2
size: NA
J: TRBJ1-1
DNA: TGTGCCAGCTCCCCGGGGGGGGCGAGGTCAATGAACACTGAAGCTTTCTTT
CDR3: CASSPGGARSMNTEAFF

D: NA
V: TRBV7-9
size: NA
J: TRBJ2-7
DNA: TGTGCCAGCAGCTTAGACCACGAGCAGTACTTC
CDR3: CASSLDHEQYF

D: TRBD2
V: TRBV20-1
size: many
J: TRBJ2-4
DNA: TGCAGTGCTAAAGGACTAGCGTACGAAGCCAAAAACATTCAGTACTTC
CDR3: CSAKGLAYEAKNIQYF

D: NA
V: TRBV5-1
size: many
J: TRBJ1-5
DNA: TGCGCCAGCAGCTTGGAAGGAGGGAATCAGCCCCAGCATTTT
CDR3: CASSLEGGNQPQHF

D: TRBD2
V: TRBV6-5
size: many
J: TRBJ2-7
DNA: TGTGCCAGCAGTCACGACCGTCCGGGACTAGCGGGAGAAGGTTACGAGCAGTACTTC
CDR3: CASSHDRPGLAGEGYEQYF

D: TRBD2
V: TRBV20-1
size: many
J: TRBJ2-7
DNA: TGCAGTGTTGGGACTAGCGGGAGCATCTACGAGCAGTACTTC
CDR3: CSVGTSGSIYEQYF

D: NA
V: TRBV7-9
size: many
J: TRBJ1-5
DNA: TGTGCCAGCATCCGGGCCCAGCGGGGTCAGCCCCAGCATTTT
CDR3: CASIRAQRGQPQHF

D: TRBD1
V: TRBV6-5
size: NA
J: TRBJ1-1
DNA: TGTGCCACCCAGGGACAGGGGGCGGGAGACACTGAAGCTTTCTTT
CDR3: CATQGQGAGDTEAFF

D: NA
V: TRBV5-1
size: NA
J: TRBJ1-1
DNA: TGCGCCAGCAGCTTGGAATTGGTTTCTACCTCGAACACTGAAGCTTTCTTT
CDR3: CASSLELVSTSNTEAFF

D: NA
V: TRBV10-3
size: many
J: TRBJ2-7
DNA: TGTGCCATCAGCGACTCCGGGACTCTTTACGAGCAGTACTTC
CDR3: CAISDSGTLYEQYF

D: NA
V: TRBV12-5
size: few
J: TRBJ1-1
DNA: TGTGCTAGTGGTGTGGGGAACACTGAAGCTTTCTTT
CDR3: CASGVGNTEAFF

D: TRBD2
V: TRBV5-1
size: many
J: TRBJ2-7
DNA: TGCGCCAGCAGCAGCGGCCCGGGACTAGCGGGAGCGGAGGAGCAGTACTTC
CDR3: CASSSGPGLAGAEEQYF

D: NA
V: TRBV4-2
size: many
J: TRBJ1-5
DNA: TGTGCCAGCAGCCAAGAAGCCGATTCGTCGCAGGGCATCAATCAGCCCCAGCATTTT
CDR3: CASSQEADSSQGINQPQHF

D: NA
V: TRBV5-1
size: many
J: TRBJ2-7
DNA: TGCGCCAGCAAGGGGACGGGACGGAGCTCCTACGAGCAGTACTTC
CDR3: CASKGTGRSSYEQYF

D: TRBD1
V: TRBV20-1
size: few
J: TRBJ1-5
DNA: TGCAGTGCTGGGACAGCCTATAGCAATCAGCCCCAGCATTTT
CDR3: CSAGTAYSNQPQHF

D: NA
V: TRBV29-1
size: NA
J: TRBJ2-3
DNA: TGCAGCCACGCCAGGGCGGGCACAGATACGCAGTATTTT
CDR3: CSHARAGTDTQYF

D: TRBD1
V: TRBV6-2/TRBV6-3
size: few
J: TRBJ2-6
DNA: TGTGCCAGCAGTCGGGACAGGGTATCTGGGGCCAACGTCCTGACTTTC
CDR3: CASSRDRVSGANVLTF

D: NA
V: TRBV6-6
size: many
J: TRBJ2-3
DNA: TGTGCCAGCAGTTCCCTCGCAGCAAGCACAGATACGCAGTATTTT
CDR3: CASSSLAASTDTQYF

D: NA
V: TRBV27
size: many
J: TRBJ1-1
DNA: TGTGCCAGCGCGGGGGCTGGTCGCACTGAAGCTTTCTTT
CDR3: CASAGAGRTEAFF

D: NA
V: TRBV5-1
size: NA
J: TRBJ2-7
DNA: TGCGCCAGCAAAACAGGGCACGACGAGCAGTACTTC
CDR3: CASKTGHDEQYF

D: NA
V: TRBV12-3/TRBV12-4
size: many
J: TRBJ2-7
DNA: TGTGCCAGCAGTTCAGATTTATCCTACGAGCAGTACTTC
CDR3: CASSSDLSYEQYF

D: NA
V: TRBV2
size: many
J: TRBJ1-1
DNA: TGTGCCAGCGATGGGGGGGCGAAAAACACTGAAGCTTTCTTT
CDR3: CASDGGAKNTEAFF

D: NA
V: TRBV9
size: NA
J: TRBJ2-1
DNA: TGTGCCAGCAGCGTAGACGGGTACGTTGGGAATGAGCAGTTCTTC
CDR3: CASSVDGYVGNEQFF

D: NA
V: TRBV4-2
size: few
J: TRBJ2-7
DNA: TGTGCCAGCAGCCCGGACAGTTTCTCTAGCTCCTACGAGCAGTACTTC
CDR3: CASSPDSFSSSYEQYF

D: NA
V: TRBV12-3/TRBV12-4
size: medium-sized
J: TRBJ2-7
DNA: TGTGCCAGCCACCGGGACGGTAGCTCCTACGAGCAGTACTTC
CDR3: CASHRDGSSYEQYF

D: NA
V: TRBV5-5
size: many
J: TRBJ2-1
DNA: TGTGCCAGCAGCTTCAGGGGCCCGACGGATGAGCAGTTCTTC
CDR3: CASSFRGPTDEQFF

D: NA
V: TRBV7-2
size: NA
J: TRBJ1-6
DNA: TGTGCCAGCAGCGGACGGGGGTATTATTCACCCCTCCACTTT
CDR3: CASSGRGYYSPLHF

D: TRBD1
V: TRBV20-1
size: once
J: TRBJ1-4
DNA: TGCAGTGCTTCCAAGACAGGGGATATCCGGAGTCTGTTTTTT
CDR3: CSASKTGDIRSLFF

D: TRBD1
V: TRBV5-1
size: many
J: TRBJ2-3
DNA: TGCGCCAGCAGCTTATCCTTGACAGGGGCCGGAGATACGCAGTATTTT
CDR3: CASSLSLTGAGDTQYF

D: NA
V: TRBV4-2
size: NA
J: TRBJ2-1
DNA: TGTGCCAGCAGCCAGAGAGGGGTCAGCTCCTACAATGAGCAGTTCTTC
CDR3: CASSQRGVSSYNEQFF

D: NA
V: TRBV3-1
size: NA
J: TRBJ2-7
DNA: TGTGCCAGCAGCCCCGTTTTGGGGGCCTACGAGCAGTACTTC
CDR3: CASSPVLGAYEQYF

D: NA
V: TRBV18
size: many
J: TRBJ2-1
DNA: TGTGCCAGCGCGGACTTGTTGGGGAATGAGCAGTTCTTC
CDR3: CASADLLGNEQFF

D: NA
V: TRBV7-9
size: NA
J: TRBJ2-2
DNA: TGTGCCAGCAGTCCTGACGTGCTGGAGCTGTTTTTT
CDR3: CASSPDVLELFF

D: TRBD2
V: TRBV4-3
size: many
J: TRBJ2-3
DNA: TGCGCCAGCAGCCAAGAAGAAGCGGGAGGGCCATGGGATACGCAGTATTTT
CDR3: CASSQEEAGGPWDTQYF

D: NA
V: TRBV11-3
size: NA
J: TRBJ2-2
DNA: TGTGCCAGCCGACCCGGAGGGGCCGACACCGGGGAGCTGTTTTTT
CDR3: CASRPGGADTGELFF

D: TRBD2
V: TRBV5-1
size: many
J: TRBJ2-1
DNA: TGCGCCAGCAGCTTCTTCCCGACTAGCGGTTACAATGAGCAGTTCTTC
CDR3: CASSFFPTSGYNEQFF

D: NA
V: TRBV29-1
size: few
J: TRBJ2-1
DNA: TGCAGCGTTCCCCCCCAGCACTCCTACAATGAGCAGTTCTTC
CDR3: CSVPPQHSYNEQFF

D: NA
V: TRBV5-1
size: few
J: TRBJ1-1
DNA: TGCGCCAGCAGAGTTGAGCCAATGAACACTGAAGCTTTCTTT
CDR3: CASRVEPMNTEAFF

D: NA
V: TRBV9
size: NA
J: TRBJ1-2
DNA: TGTGCCAGCAGCGTAGGCGGGATCCCTAACTATGGCTACACCTTC
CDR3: CASSVGGIPNYGYTF